This is a list of T cell receptor beta chains from one sample in a study of identical twins. TCRdb called the 5' RACE reads again in MiXCR, with one record for every CDR3 protein. There are hundreds of thousands of distinct CDR3 sequences in the sample; approximately 25% occur only once, and over 2.5% lies in the top ten. These sequences were also reported in another study, on T cells expressing NK-cell markers.

Source material: CD4+ T cells sorted from blood. Receptor source: a woman under 30 in good health. Both conserved end residues are part of each CDR3. Fields, in order: clone size, D gene, J gene, V gene, CDR3 protein, CDR3 DNA. A D gene is named only where the DNA matches it firmly. Rows give clone size only sometimes, using once, few, many, or a class for an expanded clone.

>few|.|TRBJ2-3|TRBV20-1
CSARDRVGGRGTDTQYF
TGCAGTGCTAGAGATCGGGTAGGAGGGAGAGGAACAGATACGCAGTATTTT
>few|.|TRBJ2-1|TRBV3-1
CASSPQGLGEQFF
TGTGCCAGCAGCCCCCAGGGGTTGGGTGAGCAGTTCTTC
>.|TRBD2|TRBJ2-7|TRBV5-1
CASSPPGGQGEQYF
TGCGCCAGCAGCCCACCGGGGGGTCAGGGTGAGCAGTACTTC
>few|.|TRBJ1-4|TRBV18
CASSPYRVSEKLFF
TGTGCCAGCTCACCATACAGGGTCAGTGAAAAACTGTTTTTT
>.|TRBD2|TRBJ2-1|TRBV7-9
CAGRGEGRSYNEQFF
TGTGCGGGTCGGGGGGAGGGCCGGTCCTACAATGAGCAGTTCTTC
>few|TRBD2|TRBJ2-3|TRBV20-1
CSAFGTSGGVTDTQYF
TGCAGTGCCTTCGGGACTAGCGGGGGAGTCACAGATACGCAGTATTTT
>few|.|TRBJ2-5|TRBV7-2
CASSSPPGGKETQYF
TGTGCCAGCAGCTCCCCCCCCGGGGGAAAAGAGACCCAGTACTTC
>few|.|TRBJ2-2|TRBV7-2
CASSLLGTLNTGELFF
TGTGCCAGCAGCTTATTGGGCACATTAAACACCGGGGAGCTGTTTTTT
>.|TRBD1|TRBJ1-2|TRBV29-1
CSGGRDSEGGYTF
TGCAGCGGGGGAAGGGACAGCGAGGGGGGCTACACCTTC
>.|TRBD2|TRBJ2-1|TRBV6-2/TRBV6-3
CASLPGLTDSYNEQFF
TGTGCCAGCCTGCCGGGACTAACAGACTCCTACAATGAGCAGTTCTTC
>few|.|TRBJ1-2|TRBV6-1
CASSEVGGAYGYTF
TGTGCCAGCAGTGAAGTTGGGGGAGCTTACGGCTACACCTTC
>few|TRBD2|TRBJ2-3|TRBV7-8
CATGRRSGGLLRGDTQYF
TGTGCCACGGGGCGCCGTAGCGGGGGGCTCCTCAGGGGAGATACGCAGTATTTT
>.|.|TRBJ2-5|TRBV3-1
CASSQRAVQETQYF
TGTGCCAGCAGTCAAAGGGCGGTACAAGAGACCCAGTACTTC
>.|.|TRBJ2-7|TRBV20-1
CSARDPSYEQYF
TGCAGTGCTAGAGATCCCTCCTACGAGCAGTACTTC
>.|.|TRBJ2-7|TRBV20-1
CSARTTGNYEQYF
TGCAGTGCTAGGACAACAGGCAACTACGAGCAGTACTTC
>few|.|TRBJ1-1|TRBV5-1
CASSLAHSGLNTEAFF
TGCGCCAGCAGCCTCGCCCACAGCGGACTGAACACTGAAGCTTTCTTT
>many|.|TRBJ2-7|TRBV3-1
CASSQNYEQYF
TGTGCCAGCAGCCAAAACTACGAGCAGTACTTC
>.|.|TRBJ2-2|TRBV12-3/TRBV12-4
CASSGQAAGSGGELFF
TGTGCCAGCAGTGGGCAGGCTGCCGGGTCGGGCGGGGAGCTGTTTTTT
>.|.|TRBJ2-7|TRBV12-5
CASGLARSRVTWYEQYF
TGTGCTAGTGGTTTGGCGCGCTCACGGGTTACATGGTACGAGCAGTACTTC
>.|TRBD1|TRBJ2-7|TRBV5-5
CASSPPGQGALYEQYF
TGTGCCAGCAGCCCGCCGGGACAGGGGGCTTTGTACGAGCAGTACTTC
>.|.|TRBJ2-1|TRBV7-9
CASSSTEGLGHEQFF
TGTGCCAGCAGCTCCACTGAGGGCCTAGGGCATGAGCAGTTCTTC
>.|.|TRBJ1-2|TRBV25-1
CASSAVGGGIPHGYTF
TGTGCCAGCAGTGCCGTTGGTGGGGGAATCCCCCATGGCTACACCTTC
>few|.|TRBJ1-5|TRBV12-3/TRBV12-4
CASSPRDLPQPQHF
TGTGCCAGCAGTCCAAGGGACCTTCCTCAGCCCCAGCATTTT
>few|.|TRBJ1-6|TRBV12-3/TRBV12-4
CASSPTGRSNSPLHF
TGTGCCAGCAGCCCAACAGGGAGGTCCAATTCACCCCTCCACTTT
>few|.|TRBJ2-2|TRBV12-3/TRBV12-4
CASSLISLTNTGELFF
TGTGCCAGCAGTTTAATCTCACTTACGAACACCGGGGAGCTGTTTTTT
>.|.|TRBJ2-3|TRBV7-6
CASSLTRVNTDTQYF
TGTGCCAGCAGCTTAACCAGGGTCAACACAGATACGCAGTATTTT
>.|TRBD1|TRBJ2-7|TRBV20-1
CSASQGTGSYEQYF
TGCAGTGCTAGCCAGGGGACAGGGTCCTACGAGCAGTACTTC
>few|TRBD2|TRBJ2-3|TRBV10-3
CAISGLAGGQGDTQYF
TGTGCCATCAGTGGACTAGCGGGAGGGCAAGGAGATACGCAGTATTTT
>.|.|TRBJ2-7|TRBV7-9
CASSLARGPIYEQYF
TGTGCCAGCAGCCTCGCAAGGGGACCTATCTACGAGCAGTACTTC
>few|.|TRBJ2-3|TRBV29-1
CSGSSGTDTQYF
TGCAGCGGCTCTAGCGGCACAGATACGCAGTATTTT
>few|.|TRBJ1-1|TRBV5-1
CASSRKGWDTEAFF
TGCGCCAGCAGCAGAAAGGGGTGGGACACTGAAGCTTTCTTT
>.|TRBD1|TRBJ1-1|TRBV11-2
CASSLDRGKGEAFF
TGTGCCAGCAGCTTAGACAGGGGGAAGGGTGAAGCTTTCTTT
>.|TRBD1|TRBJ1-2|TRBV7-8
CASSLGSIRGNGYTF
TGTGCCAGCAGCTTAGGAAGTATCAGGGGGAATGGCTACACCTTC
>.|TRBD2|TRBJ2-7|TRBV7-2
CASSISGRLNEQYF
TGTGCCAGCAGCATTAGCGGGAGACTGAACGAGCAGTACTTC
>.|TRBD2|TRBJ2-3|TRBV15
CATSRDGPGEAGGRQDTQYF
TGTGCCACCAGCAGAGACGGACCTGGAGAGGCGGGGGGACGTCAAGATACGCAGTATTTT
>.|TRBD2|TRBJ2-1|TRBV20-1
CSARSPGLTYNEQFF
TGCAGTGCTAGATCTCCGGGACTAACTTACAATGAGCAGTTCTTC
>.|.|TRBJ2-1|TRBV4-1
CASSGWGELNEQFF
TGCGCCAGCAGTGGGTGGGGCGAGCTAAATGAGCAGTTCTTC
>few|.|TRBJ1-2|TRBV4-2
CASSPQARSEANYGYTF
TGTGCCAGCAGTCCACAAGCCCGCAGTGAAGCTAACTATGGCTACACCTTC
>.|.|TRBJ1-2|TRBV18
CASSPTGLLSGYTF
TGTGCCAGCTCACCTACCGGACTTCTGAGCGGCTACACCTTC
>few|.|TRBJ2-1|TRBV6-5
CASSYSWGNYNEQFF
TGTGCCAGCAGTTACTCGTGGGGTAACTACAATGAGCAGTTCTTC
>.|.|TRBJ2-3|TRBV7-8
CASSLALMTTGTQYF
TGTGCCAGCAGCTTAGCGCTAATGACAACGGGAACGCAGTATTTT